This T cell receptor beta chain comes out of a study of human T cells and chemical hapten exposure. This clonotype was seen only a few times. Sample time point: patch test 1, 2 weeks after DPC sensitization. Described treatment: therapeutic diphenylcyclopropenone sensitization with weekly scalp DPC. One entry per CDR3 protein, called by TCRdb with MiXCR from the RACE reads. Among some 200,000 distinct CDR3 sequences, about a fifth were seen once, and the ten largest hold about 6.7%. The source of this sequence is a woman between 45 and 65 years old with alopecia areata. Some clones in this sample may be carry-over from other donors' samples. The sample in question was whole blood, obtained in connection with sensitization to the hapten diphenylcyclopropenone (DPC).

CDR3 bases: TGCAGTGCTAGTAGAGAAATCTACGAGCAGTACTTC. Translating it yields CSASREIYEQYF. V is TRBV20-1 and J is TRBJ2-7; D not resolved. Per germline, CDR1 DFQATT and CDR2 SNEGSKA (reference sequence). V was pared by 3 bases and J by 3 bases, with 9 bases between. This CDR3 has 12 residues.